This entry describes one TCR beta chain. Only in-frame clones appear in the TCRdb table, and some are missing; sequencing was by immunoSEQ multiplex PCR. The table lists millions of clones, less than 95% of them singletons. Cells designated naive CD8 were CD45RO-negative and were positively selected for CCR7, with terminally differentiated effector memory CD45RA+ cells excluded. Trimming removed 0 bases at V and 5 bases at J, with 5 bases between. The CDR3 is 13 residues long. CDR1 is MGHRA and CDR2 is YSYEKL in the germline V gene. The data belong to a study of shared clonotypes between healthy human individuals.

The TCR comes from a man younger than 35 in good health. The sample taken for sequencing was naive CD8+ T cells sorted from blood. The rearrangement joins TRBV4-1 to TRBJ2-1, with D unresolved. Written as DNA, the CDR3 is TGCGCCAGCAGCCAAGACAGCGACAATGAGCAGTTCTTC. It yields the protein CASSQDSDNEQFF.